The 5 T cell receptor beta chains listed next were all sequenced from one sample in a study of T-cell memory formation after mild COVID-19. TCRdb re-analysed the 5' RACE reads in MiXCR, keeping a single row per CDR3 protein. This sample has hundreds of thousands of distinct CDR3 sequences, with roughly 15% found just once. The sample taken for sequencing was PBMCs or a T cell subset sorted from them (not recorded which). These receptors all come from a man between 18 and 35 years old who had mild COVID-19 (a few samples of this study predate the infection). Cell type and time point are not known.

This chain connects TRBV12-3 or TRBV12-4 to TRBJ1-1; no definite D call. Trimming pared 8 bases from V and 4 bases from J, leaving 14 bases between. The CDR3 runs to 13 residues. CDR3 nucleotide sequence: TGTGCCAGCGGGTTCAGAGAGTTCACTGAAGCTTTCTTT. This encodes CASGFREFTEAFF.

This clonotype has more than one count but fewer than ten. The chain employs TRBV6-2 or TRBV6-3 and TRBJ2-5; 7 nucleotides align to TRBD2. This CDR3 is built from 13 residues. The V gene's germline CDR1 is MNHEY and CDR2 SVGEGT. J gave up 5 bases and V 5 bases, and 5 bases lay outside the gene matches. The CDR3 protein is CASSGGGRETQYF. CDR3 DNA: TGTGCCAGCAGTGGCGGGGGACGGGAGACCCAGTACTTC.

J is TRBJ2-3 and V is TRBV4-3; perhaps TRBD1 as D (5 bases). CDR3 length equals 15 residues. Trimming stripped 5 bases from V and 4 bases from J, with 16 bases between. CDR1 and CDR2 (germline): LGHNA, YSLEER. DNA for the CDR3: TGCGCCAGCAGCTGGGGCAACCCCAGGGCAGATACGCAGTATTTT. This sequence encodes CASSWGNPRADTQYF.

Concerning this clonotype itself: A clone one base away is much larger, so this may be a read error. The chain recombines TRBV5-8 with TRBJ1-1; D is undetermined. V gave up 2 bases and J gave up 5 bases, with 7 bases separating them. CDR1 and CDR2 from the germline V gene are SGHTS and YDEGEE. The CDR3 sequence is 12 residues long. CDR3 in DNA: TGTGCCAGCAGCTTTCTGGGGACTGAAGCTTTCTTT. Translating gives CASSFLGTEAFF.

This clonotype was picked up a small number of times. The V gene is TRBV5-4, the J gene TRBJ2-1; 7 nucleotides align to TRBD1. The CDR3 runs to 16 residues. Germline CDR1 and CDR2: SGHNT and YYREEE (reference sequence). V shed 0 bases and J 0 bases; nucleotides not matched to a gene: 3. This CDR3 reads CASSLGGQSSYNEQFF. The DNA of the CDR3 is TGTGCCAGCAGCTTGGGGGGACAGAGCTCCTACAATGAGCAGTTCTTC. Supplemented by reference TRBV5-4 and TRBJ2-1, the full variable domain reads ETGVTQSPTHLIKTRGQQVTLRCSSQSGHNTVSWYQQALGQGPQFIFQYYREEENGRGNFPPRFSGLQFPNYSSELNVNALELDDSALYLCASSLGGQSSYNEQFFGPGTRLTVL.